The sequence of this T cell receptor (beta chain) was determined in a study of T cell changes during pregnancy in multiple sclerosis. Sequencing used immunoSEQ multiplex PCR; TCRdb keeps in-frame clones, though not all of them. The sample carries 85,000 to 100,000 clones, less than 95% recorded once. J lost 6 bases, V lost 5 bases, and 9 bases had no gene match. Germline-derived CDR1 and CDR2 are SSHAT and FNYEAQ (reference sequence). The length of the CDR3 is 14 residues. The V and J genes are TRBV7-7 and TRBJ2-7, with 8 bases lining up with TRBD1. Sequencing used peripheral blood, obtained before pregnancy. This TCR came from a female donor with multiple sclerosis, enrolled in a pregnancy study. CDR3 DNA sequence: TGTGCCAGCAGCCCTCTGGACAGGGATGGCGAGCAGTACTTC. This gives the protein CASSPLDRDGEQYF.